This T cell receptor (beta chain) was found in a study of blood T cell repertoires in COVID-19 (dated by TCRdb to about 2020). General notes on the study: Samples from collaborators originated in the United States, Italy and Spain and spanned both the acute and convalescent phases of COVID-19. The material from the prospective study consisted of cDNA or gDNA derived from T cells, B-cell-depleted T cells, or PBMCs. Deeply sampled blood TCRbeta repertoires from subjects exposed to, actively infected with, or recovered from COVID-19 were included in the dataset. The repertoires were released in a freely available public database meant as a resource for research on the immune response to SARS-CoV-2. Samples were obtained from the ongoing ImmuneRACE study (first 160 participants) and from 950 to 1,500 subjects provided by 6 global collaborators. Sample metadata almost always included a de-identified subject ID, COVID-19 status, age in years and sex. HLA class I and class II types, where available, came from metadata supplied by the sample provider rather than from assay-based typing.

Via the germline V gene, CDR1 is SGHRS and CDR2 YFSETQ. Its CDR3 holds 15 amino acids, cysteine through phenylalanine. The CDR3 DNA has 45 bases and is translated from base 1. Between the V and J ends, shortened by 3 bases and 6 bases respectively, the junction contains 13 bases. As concerns this clone: There is no known antigen for this receptor. No base quality values were provided; no much bigger clone lies one nucleotide off.

Study-wide conclusions, independent of this receptor: How much clinical and demographic metadata was included differed by source and by participant, and the metadata was provided uncurated.

TCRbeta CDR3 regions were amplified from genomic DNA using the immunoSEQ Assay, a bias-controlled multiplex PCR. The original pipeline was this. The number of nucleated cells in each sample was estimated from the amplification of reference gene primers within the assay. To quantify the absolute abundance of each unique TCRbeta CDR3 rearrangement, sequence reads were collapsed and filtered. For each sample, productive Simpson clonality was calculated as the square root of Simpson's diversity index across productive rearrangements. TCRdb retrieved this table from immuneACCESS and kept in-frame rearrangements only. Not all clones are present; in checked studies, unresolved V genes account for under half, and no reason is known for the remainder. That table supplies the V and J calls and clone size; D and trimming were determined from the DNA. In this sample the table shows approximately 150,000 clones, 80% to 90% of which occur a single time. The ten largest clonotypes hold 3% to 4% of the sample.

Each collaborating institution followed its own protocols to collect whole blood in K2EDTA tubes. Collaborator samples were shipped for TCRbeta analysis as frozen whole blood, isolated PBMCs, or DNA extracted from either sample type. Sequenced sample: peripheral blood. The TCR originated in a man aged 70-80 years with acute or convalescent COVID-19. The chain links TRBV5-1 with TRBJ1-6; TRBD1 is a possible D gene, resting on 5 matching bases. The DNA is as follows: TGCGCCAGCAGCTCTGGCGCAGGGATTAATTCACCCCTCCACTTT. Its coded protein is CASSSGAGINSPLHF. Outside the CDR3, residues come from the reference TRBV5-1 and TRBJ1-6 proteins, so the full variable domain is: KAGVTQTPRYLIKTRGQQVTLSCSPISGHRSVSWYQQTPGQGLQFLFEYFSETQRNKGNFPGRFSGRQFSNSRSEMNVSTLELGDSALYLCASSSGAGINSPLHFGNGTRLTVT.